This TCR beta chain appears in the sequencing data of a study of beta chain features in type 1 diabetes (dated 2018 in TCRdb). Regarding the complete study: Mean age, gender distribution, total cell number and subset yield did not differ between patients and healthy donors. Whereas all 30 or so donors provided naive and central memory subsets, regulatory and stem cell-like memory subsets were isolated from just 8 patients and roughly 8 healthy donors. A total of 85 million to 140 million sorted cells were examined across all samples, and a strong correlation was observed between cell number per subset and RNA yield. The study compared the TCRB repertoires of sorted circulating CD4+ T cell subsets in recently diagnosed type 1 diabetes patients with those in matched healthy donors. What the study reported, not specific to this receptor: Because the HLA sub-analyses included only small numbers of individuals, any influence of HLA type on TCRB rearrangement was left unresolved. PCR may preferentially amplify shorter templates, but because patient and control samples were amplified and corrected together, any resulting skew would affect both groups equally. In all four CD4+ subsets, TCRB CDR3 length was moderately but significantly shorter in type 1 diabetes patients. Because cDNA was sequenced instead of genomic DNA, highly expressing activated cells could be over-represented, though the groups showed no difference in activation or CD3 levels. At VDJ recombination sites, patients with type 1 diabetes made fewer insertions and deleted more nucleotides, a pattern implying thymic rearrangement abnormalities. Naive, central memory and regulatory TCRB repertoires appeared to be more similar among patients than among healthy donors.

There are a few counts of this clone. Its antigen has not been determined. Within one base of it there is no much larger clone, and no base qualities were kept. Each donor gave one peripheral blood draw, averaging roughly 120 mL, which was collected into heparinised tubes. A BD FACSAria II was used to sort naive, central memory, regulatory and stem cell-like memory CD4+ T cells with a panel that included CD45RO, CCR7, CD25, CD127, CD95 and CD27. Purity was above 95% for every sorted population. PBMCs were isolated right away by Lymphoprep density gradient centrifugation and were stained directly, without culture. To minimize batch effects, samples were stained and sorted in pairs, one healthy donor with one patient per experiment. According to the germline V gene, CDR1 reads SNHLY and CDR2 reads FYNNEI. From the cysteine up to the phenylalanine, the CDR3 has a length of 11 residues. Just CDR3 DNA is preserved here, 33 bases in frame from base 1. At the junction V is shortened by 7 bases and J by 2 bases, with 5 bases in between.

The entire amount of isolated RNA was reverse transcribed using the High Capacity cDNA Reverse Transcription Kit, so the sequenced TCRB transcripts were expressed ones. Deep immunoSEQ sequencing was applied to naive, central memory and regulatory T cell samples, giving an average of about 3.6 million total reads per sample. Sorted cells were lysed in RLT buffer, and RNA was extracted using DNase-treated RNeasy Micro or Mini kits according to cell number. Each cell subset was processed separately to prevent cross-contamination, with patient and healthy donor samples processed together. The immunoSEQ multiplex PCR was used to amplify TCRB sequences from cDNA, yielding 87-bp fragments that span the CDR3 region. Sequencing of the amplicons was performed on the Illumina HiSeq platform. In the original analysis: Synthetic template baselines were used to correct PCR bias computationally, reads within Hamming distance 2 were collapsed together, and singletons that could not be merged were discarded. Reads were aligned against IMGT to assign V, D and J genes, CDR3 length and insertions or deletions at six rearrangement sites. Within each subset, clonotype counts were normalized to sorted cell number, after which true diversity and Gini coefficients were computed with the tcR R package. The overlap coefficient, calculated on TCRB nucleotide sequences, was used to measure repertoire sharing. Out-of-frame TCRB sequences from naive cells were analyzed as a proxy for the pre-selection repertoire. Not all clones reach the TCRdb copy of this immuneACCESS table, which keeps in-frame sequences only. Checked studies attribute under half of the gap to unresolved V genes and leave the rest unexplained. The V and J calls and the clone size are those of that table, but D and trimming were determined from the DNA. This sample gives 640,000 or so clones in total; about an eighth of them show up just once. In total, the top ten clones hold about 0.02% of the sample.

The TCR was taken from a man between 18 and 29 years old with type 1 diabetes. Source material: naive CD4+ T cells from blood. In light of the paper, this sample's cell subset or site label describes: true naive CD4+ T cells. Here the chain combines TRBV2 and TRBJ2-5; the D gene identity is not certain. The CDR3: CASNLQETQYF. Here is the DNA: TGTGCCAGCAATTTACAAGAGACCCAGTACTTC.